Below are 5 T cell receptor beta chains sequenced from a single sample in a study of cytomegalovirus exposure and HLA in healthy donors. The PCR contained 60 Vbeta and 13 Jbeta primers. Sequencing was performed with immunoSEQ multiplex PCR; in TCRdb, only in-frame clones are kept and a portion is missing. The sample gives over 90,000 clones, less than 85% of which show up once; roughly 19% is in the top ten. The material sequenced was PBMCs. These receptors were taken from an older woman in good health and CMV-seropositive.

The chain combines TRBV5-1 with TRBJ2-5, with 11 bases matching TRBD2. The end of the DNA aligns better with TRBJ2-7, so the J call may be wrong. The CDR3 extends over 17 amino acids. CDR1 is SGHRS, CDR2 YFSETQ, per germline. The DNA of the CDR3 is TGCGCCAGCAGCTTGGTGGTAGCGGGAGGGGGGTTCCGCGAGCAGTACTTC. This codes for CASSLVVAGGGFREQYF.

This rearrangement joins TRBV10-1 to TRBJ2-3; 11 bases agree with TRBD2. Germline V CDR1 and CDR2: WNHNN, SYGVQD (reference sequence). CDR3 size: 16 residues. V was clipped by 4 bases and J by 1 base; unmatched bases: 4. As DNA, the CDR3 is TGCGCCAGCAGTGGGATAGCGGGAGGGGGCACAGATACGCAGTATTTT. Translating it yields CASSGIAGGGTDTQYF.

The chain links TRBV30 to TRBJ2-7; possibly TRBD1 for D (5 bases). The germline V and J ends were trimmed by 2 bases and 1 base, with 12 bases remaining between them. Germline CDR1 GTSNPN, CDR2 SVGIG (reference sequence). The CDR3 totals 14 residues. Written as DNA, the CDR3 is TGTGCCTGGAGTCGTACAGGCATGTCCTACGAGCAGTACTTC. It yields the protein CAWSRTGMSYEQYF.

The chain uses TRBV27 and TRBJ2-5, with TRBD2 as a possible D gene (5 bases). Trimming took 4 bases from V and 7 from J, leaving 22 bases between them. The CDR3 consists of 16 residues. Per germline, CDR1 MNHEY and CDR2 SMNVEV (reference sequence). CDR3 in DNA: TGTGCCAGCAGTTACCTTAGCCCTAGCTCGTTCGGGACCCAGTACTTC. Protein sequence: CASSYLSPSSFGTQYF.

This clone occurred a few times. The J gene is TRBJ2-1, the V gene TRBV11-3; D might be TRBD1 (6 bases). The CDR3 totals 15 residues. Per the germline V gene, CDR1 is SGHNT and CDR2 is YENEEA. V was trimmed by 5 bases and J by 7 bases, leaving 18 bases between them. This chain's CDR3 is CASSLNRVGWNEQFF. For the CDR3, the DNA is TGTGCCAGCAGCCTAAACAGGGTGGGTTGGAATGAGCAGTTCTTC.